A single T cell receptor (beta chain) is shown here with its context. At cycle 4 day 1, cycle 7 day 1, and baseline, blood was sampled. This sample is drawn from a study of OX40 agonist ivuxolimab in advanced cancers. On the study more broadly: Ivuxolimab, which patients received intravenously every 2 weeks, was dosed at 0.01 to 10 mg/kg.

Clones were read by immunoSEQ multiplex PCR, and TCRdb kept only the in-frame ones, dropping some. The sample has tens of thousands of clones, roughly 83% seen once. Germline CDR1 is SGHRS and CDR2 is YFSETQ. Trimming took 0 bases from V and 3 from J, leaving 13 bases between them. This CDR3 has 15 residues. This sample comprised CD4+ or CD8+ T cells sorted from blood, obtained in a trial of the OX40 agonist ivuxolimab. The chain employs TRBV5-1 and TRBJ2-7; the D gene is possibly TRBD1 (6 bases). This receptor was obtained from an adult with an advanced solid tumor such as melanoma, head and neck, liver or kidney cancer. The CDR3, as DNA: TGCGCCAGCAGCTTGGCCCAGGGGCGATACTACGAGCAGTACTTC. It is translated as CASSLAQGRYYEQYF. Based on the CDR3 plus reference TRBV5-1 and TRBJ2-7, the full variable domain is KAGVTQTPRYLIKTRGQQVTLSCSPISGHRSVSWYQQTPGQGLQFLFEYFSETQRNKGNFPGRFSGRQFSNSRSEMNVSTLELGDSALYLCASSLAQGRYYEQYFGPGTRLTVT.